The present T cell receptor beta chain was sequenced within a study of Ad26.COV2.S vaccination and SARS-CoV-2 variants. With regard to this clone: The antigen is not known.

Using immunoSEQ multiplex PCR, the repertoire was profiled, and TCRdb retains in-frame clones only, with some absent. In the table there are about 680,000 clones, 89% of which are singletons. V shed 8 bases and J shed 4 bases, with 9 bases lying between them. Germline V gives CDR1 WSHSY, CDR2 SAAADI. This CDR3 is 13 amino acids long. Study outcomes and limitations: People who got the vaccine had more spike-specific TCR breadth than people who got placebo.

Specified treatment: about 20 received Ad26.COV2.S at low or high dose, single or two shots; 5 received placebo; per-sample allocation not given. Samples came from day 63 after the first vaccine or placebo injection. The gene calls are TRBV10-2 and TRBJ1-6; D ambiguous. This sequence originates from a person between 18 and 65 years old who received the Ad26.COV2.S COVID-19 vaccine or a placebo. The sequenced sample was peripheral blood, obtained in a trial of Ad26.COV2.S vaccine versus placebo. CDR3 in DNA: TGCGCCAGCCGAGAACAGTATAATTCACCCCTCCACTTT. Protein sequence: CASREQYNSPLHF.